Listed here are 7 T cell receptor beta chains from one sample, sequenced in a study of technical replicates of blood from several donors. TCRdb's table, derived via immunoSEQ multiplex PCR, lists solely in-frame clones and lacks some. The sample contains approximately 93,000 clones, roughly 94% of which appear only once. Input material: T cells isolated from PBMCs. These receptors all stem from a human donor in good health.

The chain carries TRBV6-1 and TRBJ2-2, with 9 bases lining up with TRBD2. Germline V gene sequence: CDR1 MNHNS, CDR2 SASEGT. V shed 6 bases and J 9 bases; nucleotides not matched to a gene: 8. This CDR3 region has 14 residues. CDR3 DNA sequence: TGTGCCAGCAGGAGCTCGCGGGAGGGACGGGAGCTGTTTTTT. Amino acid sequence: CASRSSREGRELFF.

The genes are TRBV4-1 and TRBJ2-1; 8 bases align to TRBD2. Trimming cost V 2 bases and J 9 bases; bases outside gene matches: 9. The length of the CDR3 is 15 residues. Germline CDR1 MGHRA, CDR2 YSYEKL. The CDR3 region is CASSQSGLGVGEQFF. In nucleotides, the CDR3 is TGCGCCAGCAGCCAATCGGGACTAGGAGTGGGTGAGCAGTTCTTC.

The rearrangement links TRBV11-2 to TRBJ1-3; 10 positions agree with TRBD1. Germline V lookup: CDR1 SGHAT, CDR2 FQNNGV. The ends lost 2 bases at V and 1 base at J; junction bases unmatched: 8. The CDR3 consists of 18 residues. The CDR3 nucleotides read TGTGCCAGCAGCTTAAGAATGACAGGGGGCTGGTCTGGAAACACCATATATTTT. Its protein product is CASSLRMTGGWSGNTIYF. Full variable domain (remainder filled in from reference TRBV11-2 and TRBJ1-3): EAGVAQSPRYKIIEKRQSVAFWCNPISGHATLYWYQQILGQGPKLLIQFQNNGVVDDSQLPKDRFSAERLKGVDSTLKIQPAKLEDSAVYLCASSLRMTGGWSGNTIYFGEGSWLTVV.

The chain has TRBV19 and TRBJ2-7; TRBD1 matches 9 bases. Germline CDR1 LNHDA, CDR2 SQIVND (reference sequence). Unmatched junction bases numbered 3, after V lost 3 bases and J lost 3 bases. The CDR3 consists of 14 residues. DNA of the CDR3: TGTGCCAGTAGTATGGGGACAGGGATCTACGAGCAGTACTTC. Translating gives CASSMGTGIYEQYF.

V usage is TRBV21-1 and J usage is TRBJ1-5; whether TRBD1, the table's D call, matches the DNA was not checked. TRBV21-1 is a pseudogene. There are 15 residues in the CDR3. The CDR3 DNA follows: TGTGCCACCTCTATTGTCCAGGGTGGCAATCAGCCCCAGCATTTT. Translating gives CATSIVQGGNQPQHF.

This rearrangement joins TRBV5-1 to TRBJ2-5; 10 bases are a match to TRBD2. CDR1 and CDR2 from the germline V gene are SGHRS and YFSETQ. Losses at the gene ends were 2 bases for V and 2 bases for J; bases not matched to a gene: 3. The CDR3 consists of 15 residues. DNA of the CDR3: TGCGCCAGCAGCTTCATAGCGGGGGGACAAGAGACCCAGTACTTC. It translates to CASSFIAGGQETQYF. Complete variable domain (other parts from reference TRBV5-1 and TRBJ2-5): KAGVTQTPRYLIKTRGQQVTLSCSPISGHRSVSWYQQTPGQGLQFLFEYFSETQRNKGNFPGRFSGRQFSNSRSEMNVSTLELGDSALYLCASSFIAGGQETQYFGPGTRLLVL.

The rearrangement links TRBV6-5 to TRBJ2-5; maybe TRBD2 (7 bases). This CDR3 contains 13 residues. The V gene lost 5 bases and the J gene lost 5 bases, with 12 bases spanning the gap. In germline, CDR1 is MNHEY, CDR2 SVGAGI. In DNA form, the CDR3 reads TGTGCCAGCAGTCCCAAGGGGGGGGAGACCCAGTACTTC. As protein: CASSPKGGETQYF.